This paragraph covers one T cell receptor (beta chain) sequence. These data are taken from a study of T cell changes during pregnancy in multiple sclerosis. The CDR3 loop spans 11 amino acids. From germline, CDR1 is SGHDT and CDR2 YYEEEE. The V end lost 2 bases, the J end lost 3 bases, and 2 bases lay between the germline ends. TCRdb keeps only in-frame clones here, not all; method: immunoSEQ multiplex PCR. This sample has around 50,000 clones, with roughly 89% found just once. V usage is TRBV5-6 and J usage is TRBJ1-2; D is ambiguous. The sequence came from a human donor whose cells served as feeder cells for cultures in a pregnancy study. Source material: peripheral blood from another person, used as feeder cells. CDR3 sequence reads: CASSFHYGYTF. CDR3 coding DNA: TGTGCCAGCAGCTTCCACTATGGCTACACCTTC.